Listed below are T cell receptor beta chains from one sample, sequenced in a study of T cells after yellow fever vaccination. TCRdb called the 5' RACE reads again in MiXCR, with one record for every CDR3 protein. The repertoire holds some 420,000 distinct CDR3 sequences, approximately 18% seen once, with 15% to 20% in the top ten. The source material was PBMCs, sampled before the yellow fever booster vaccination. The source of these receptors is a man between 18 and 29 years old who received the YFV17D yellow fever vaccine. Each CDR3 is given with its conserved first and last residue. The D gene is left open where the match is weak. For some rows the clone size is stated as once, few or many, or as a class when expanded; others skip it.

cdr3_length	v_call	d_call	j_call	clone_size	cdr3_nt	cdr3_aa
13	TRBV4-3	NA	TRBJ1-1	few	TGCGCCAGCAGCCAAGGGTTTGCGACTGAAGCTTTCTTT	CASSQGFATEAFF
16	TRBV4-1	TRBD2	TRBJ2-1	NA	TGCGCCAGCAGCCACCGGACTAGCGGGAGGTACAATGAGCAGTTCTTC	CASSHRTSGRYNEQFF
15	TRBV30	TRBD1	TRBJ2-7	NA	TGTGCCTGGAGGATCGGGACAGGGTCCCCCTACGAGCAGTACTTC	CAWRIGTGSPYEQYF
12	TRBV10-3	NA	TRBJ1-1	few	TGTGCCGCCGCCGCGGACCTAACGTCGGCTTTCTTT	CAAAADLTSAFF
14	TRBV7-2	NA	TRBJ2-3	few	TGTGCCAGCAGCTTGGGCCTCCACGCAGATACGCAGTATTTT	CASSLGLHADTQYF
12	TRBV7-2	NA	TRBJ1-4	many	TGTGCCAGCAGCTTTAGGGGGGAAAAACTGTTTTTT	CASSFRGEKLFF
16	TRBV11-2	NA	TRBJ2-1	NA	TGTGCCAGCAGCTTAGGCGGACTGATCGGAAACAATGAGCAGTTCTTC	CASSLGGLIGNNEQFF
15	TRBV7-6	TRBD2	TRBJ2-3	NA	TGTGCCAGCAGCTCCGCTAGCGGGAGCACAGATACGCAGTATTTT	CASSSASGSTDTQYF
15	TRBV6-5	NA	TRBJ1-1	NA	TGTGCCAGCACCCCAGGATCCGCGATCAACACTGAAGCTTTCTTT	CASTPGSAINTEAFF
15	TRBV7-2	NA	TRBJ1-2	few	TGTGCCAGCAGCTTAAGGGGCAGTCAAAGATCTGGCTACACCTTC	CASSLRGSQRSGYTF
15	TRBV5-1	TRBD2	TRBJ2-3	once	TGCGCCAGCAGCTTGCGGACTAGCGGGGGGGATACGCAGTATTTT	CASSLRTSGGDTQYF
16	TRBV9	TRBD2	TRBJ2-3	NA	TGTGCCAGCAGCGTAGGGACTAGCGGGGCCACAGATACGCAGTATTTT	CASSVGTSGATDTQYF
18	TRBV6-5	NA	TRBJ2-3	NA	TGTGCCAGCAGTCAGACAGAATCAAGTTTTGAGTGGGCAGATACGCAGTATTTT	CASSQTESSFEWADTQYF
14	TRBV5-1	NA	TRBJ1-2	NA	TGCGCCAGCAGGATAGGCCCAGGGGATGACGGCTACACCTTC	CASRIGPGDDGYTF
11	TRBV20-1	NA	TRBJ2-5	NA	TGCAGTGCCGCGAGGCAAGAGACCCAGTACTTC	CSAARQETQYF
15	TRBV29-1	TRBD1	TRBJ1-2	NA	TGCAGCGTTGAAATCCCGACAGGGCCCTCGAGAGGCTACACCTTC	CSVEIPTGPSRGYTF
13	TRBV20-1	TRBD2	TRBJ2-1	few	TGCAGCATCCTAGCGGGGGCCTACAATGAGCAGTTCTTC	CSILAGAYNEQFF
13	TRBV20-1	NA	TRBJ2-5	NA	TGCAGTGCTAGGGGACACCCAGGAGAGACCCAGTACTTC	CSARGHPGETQYF
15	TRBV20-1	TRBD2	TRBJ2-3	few	TGCAGTGCCGAGACTAGCGGGGGGTTCACAGATACGCAGTATTTT	CSAETSGGFTDTQYF
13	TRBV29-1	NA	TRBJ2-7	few	TGCAGCGTTGAAGGGAGGGGATCCTACGAGCAGTACTTC	CSVEGRGSYEQYF
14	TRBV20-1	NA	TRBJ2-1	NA	TGCAGTGCTAGAGCCGCGCGGGACTACAATGAGCAGTTCTTC	CSARAARDYNEQFF
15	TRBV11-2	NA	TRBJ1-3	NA	TGTGCCAGCAGCTTAGGGCAAGTCTCTGGAAACACCATATATTTT	CASSLGQVSGNTIYF
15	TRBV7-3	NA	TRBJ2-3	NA	TGTGCCAGCAGCTTATGGGTAGGGAGCACAGATACGCAGTATTTT	CASSLWVGSTDTQYF
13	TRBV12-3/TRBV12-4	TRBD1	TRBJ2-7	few	TGTGCCACCACCCTGGGACAGGGCTACGAGCAGTACTTC	CATTLGQGYEQYF
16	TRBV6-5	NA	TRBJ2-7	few	TGTGCCAGCAGTCCGATCGGGGAAGGTGGAAGGTACGAGCAGTACTTC	CASSPIGEGGRYEQYF
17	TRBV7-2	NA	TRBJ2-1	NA	TGTGCCAGCAGCCTACTCGAGGGGCTAGTAGGGCACAATGAGCAGTTCTTC	CASSLLEGLVGHNEQFF
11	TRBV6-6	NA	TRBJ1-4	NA	TGTGCCAGCAGTTACTCTGAAAAACTGTTTTTT	CASSYSEKLFF
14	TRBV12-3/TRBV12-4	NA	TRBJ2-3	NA	TGTGCCAGCACCCGACCTGGGGCAGAAGATACGCAGTATTTT	CASTRPGAEDTQYF
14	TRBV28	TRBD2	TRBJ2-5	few	TGTGCCAGCAGTCCCGGGACTAGCGGGCTTGGCCAGTACTTC	CASSPGTSGLGQYF
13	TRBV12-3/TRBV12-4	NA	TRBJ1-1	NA	TGTGCCAGCGGTTCAGCAACCTACACTGAAGCTTTCTTT	CASGSATYTEAFF
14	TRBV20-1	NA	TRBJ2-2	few	TGCAGTGCTAGAGAGCCCTCTGGAACCGGGGAGCTGTTTTTT	CSAREPSGTGELFF
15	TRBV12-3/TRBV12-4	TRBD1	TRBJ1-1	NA	TGTGCCAGCAGTGGGACAGGGGAGGTAGACACTGAAGCTTTCTTT	CASSGTGEVDTEAFF
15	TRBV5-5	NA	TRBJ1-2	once	TGTGCCAGCAGCTTGGCCGTCGGATCCCTCTATGGCTACACCTTC	CASSLAVGSLYGYTF
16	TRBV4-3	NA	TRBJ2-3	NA	TGCGCCAGCAGCACGAGGGCAAGGGGCATCACAGATACGCAGTATTTT	CASSTRARGITDTQYF
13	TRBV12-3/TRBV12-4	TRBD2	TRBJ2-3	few	TGTGCCACCAGAGCGGGGGCCACAGATACGCAGTATTTT	CATRAGATDTQYF
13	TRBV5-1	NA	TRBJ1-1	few	TGCGCCAGCAGCTTGACAGGGTCCCCTGAAGCTTTCTTT	CASSLTGSPEAFF
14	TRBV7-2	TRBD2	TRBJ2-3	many	TGTGCCAGCAGCTTGGGGGGGACTACAGATACGCAGTATTTT	CASSLGGTTDTQYF
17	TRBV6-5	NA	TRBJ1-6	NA	TGTGCCAGCAGCAGATCAGGGCTGGGCTCCTATAATTCACCCCTCCACTTT	CASSRSGLGSYNSPLHF
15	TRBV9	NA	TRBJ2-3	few	TGTGCCAGCAGCGAGGGGATAGGTGGCACAGATACGCAGTATTTT	CASSEGIGGTDTQYF
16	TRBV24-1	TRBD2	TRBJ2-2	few	TGTGCCACCAGTGACTCCAGCGGGGGGCTCACCGGGGAGCTGTTTTTT	CATSDSSGGLTGELFF
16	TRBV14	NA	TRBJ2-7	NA	TGTGCCAGCAGCCAAGATAAAGGAGGTCTCTCCTACGAGCAGTACTTC	CASSQDKGGLSYEQYF
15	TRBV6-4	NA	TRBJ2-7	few	TGTGCCAGCATCCCCCCCCAGGGGTTGGGCTACGAGCAGTACTTC	CASIPPQGLGYEQYF
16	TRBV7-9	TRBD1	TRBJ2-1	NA	TGTGCCAGCAGCTTAGAGTGGACAGGCCCCTACAATGAGCAGTTCTTC	CASSLEWTGPYNEQFF
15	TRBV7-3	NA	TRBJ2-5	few	TGTGCCAGCAGCTTAAGGGGGACACTGGGCGAGACCCAGTACTTC	CASSLRGTLGETQYF
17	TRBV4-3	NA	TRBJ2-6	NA	TGCGCCAGCAGCCAAGTTAAAGGGTCAACCGGGGCCAACGTCCTGACTTTC	CASSQVKGSTGANVLTF
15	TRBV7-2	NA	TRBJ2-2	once	TGTGCCAGCAGCTTAGCTTTCGCGAACACCGGGGAGCTGTTTTTT	CASSLAFANTGELFF
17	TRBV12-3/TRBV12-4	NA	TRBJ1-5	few	TGTGCCAGCAGTCGCAGGGGAGGCGTGATGGGCAATCAGCCCCAGCATTTT	CASSRRGGVMGNQPQHF
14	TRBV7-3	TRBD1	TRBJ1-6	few	TGTGCCAGCAGCTTACAGGGGGCTAGTTCACCCCTCCACTTT	CASSLQGASSPLHF
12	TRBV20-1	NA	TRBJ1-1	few	TGCAGTGCTAGCAGGCAGAACACTGAAGCTTTCTTT	CSASRQNTEAFF
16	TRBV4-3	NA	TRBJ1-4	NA	TGCGCCAGCAGCCATGCCACAGGGCGGGCTAATGAAAAACTGTTTTTT	CASSHATGRANEKLFF
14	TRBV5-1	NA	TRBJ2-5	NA	TGCGCCAGCAGCTTGGTAGGGGTCCAAGAGACCCAGTACTTC	CASSLVGVQETQYF
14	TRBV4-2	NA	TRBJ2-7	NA	TGTGCCAGCAGCCAAGGCCTAGCGATCTACGAGCAGTACTTC	CASSQGLAIYEQYF
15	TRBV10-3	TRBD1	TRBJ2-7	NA	TGTGCCATCAGTATTGGACAGGGGGCGATTTACGAGCAGTACTTC	CAISIGQGAIYEQYF
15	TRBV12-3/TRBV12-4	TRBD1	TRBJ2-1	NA	TGTGCCAGCAGTTTTGACAGGGGGCCATACAATGAGCAGTTCTTC	CASSFDRGPYNEQFF
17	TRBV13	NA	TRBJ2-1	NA	TGTGCCAGCAGCTTAGTTGGTCACAATCCAATATACAATGAGCAGTTCTTC	CASSLVGHNPIYNEQFF
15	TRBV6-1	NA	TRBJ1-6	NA	TGTGCCAGCAGTCATGACAGGACCGTACAGTCACCCCTCCACTTT	CASSHDRTVQSPLHF
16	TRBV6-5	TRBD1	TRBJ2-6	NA	TGTGCCAGCAGTTACTCCACAGGGGCCGGGGCCAACGTCCTGACTTTC	CASSYSTGAGANVLTF
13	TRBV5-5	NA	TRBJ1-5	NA	TGTGCCAGCAGCTTCGACAGCCTACAGCCCCAGCATTTT	CASSFDSLQPQHF
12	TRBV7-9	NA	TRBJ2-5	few	TGTGCCAGCAGCTTTTCAGATGAGACCCAGTACTTC	CASSFSDETQYF
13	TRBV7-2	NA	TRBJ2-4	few	TGTGCCAGCAGCCCCTTAGCCAAAAACATTCAGTACTTC	CASSPLAKNIQYF